This T cell receptor beta chain derives from a study of blood T cells in healthy people across ages. Turning to the study itself: For every two T cells, template switching captured about one barcoded beta molecule.

Per the germline V gene, CDR1 is KGHDR and CDR2 is SFDVKD. The CDR3 contains 16 residues. Trimming stripped 2 bases from V and 2 bases from J, with 13 bases between. Together with a sample-barcoded 5' primer, a J-beta primer mix was included in a second PCR lasting about 7 to 12 cycles. TCRdb used MiXCR to reprocess the 5' RACE reads, holding one entry per CDR3 protein. The table lists 1.4 million to 1.5 million distinct CDR3 sequences, approximately 42% of them singletons. Per sample, no less than 5 micrograms of total RNA were extracted. Study-level results: Per million T cells, TCR beta diversity dropped about linearly as age rose.

Remarks on this clonotype: Its antigen is still unknown.

This chain connects TRBV24-1 to TRBJ2-3; D might be TRBD1 (6 bases). The TCR comes from a woman aged 18-29 years in good health. What was sequenced was blood. CDR3 protein: CATSDSRDTTTDTQYF. The CDR3 bases are TGTGCCACCAGTGATTCCCGGGACACAACCACAGATACGCAGTATTTT.